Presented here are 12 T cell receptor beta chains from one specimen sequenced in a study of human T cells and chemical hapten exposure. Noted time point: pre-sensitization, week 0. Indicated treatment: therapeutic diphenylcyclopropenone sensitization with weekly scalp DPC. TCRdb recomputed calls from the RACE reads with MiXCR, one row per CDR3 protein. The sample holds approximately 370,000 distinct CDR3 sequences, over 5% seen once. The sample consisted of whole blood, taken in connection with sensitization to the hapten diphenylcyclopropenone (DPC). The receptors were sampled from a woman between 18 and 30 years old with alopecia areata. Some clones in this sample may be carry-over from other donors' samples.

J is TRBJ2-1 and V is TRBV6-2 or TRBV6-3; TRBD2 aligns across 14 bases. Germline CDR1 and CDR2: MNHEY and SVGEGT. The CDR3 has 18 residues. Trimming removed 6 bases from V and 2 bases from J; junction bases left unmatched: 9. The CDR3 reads CASSPGLAGGWAYNEQFF. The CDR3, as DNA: TGTGCCAGCAGCCCAGGACTAGCGGGGGGATGGGCCTACAATGAGCAGTTCTTC.

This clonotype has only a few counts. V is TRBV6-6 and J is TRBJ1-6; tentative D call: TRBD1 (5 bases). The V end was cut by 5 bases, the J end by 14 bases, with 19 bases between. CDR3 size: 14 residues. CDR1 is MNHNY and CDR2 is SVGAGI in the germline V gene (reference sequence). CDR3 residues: CASSTQGLPLTLHF. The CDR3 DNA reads TGTGCCAGCAGTACCCAGGGATTACCCTTGACCCTCCACTTT.

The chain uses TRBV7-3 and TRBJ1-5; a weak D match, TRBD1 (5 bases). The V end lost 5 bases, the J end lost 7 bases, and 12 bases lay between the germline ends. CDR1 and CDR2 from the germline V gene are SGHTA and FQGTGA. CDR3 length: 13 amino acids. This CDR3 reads CASSPNGGQPQHF. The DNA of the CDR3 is TGTGCCAGCAGCCCGAACGGGGGACAGCCCCAGCATTTT.

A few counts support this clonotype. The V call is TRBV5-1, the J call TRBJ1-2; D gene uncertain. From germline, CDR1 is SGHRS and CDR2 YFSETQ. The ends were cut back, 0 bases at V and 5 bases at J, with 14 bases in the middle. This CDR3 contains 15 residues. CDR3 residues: CASSLAPEYKYGYTF. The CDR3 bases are TGCGCCAGCAGCTTGGCCCCAGAATACAAATATGGCTACACCTTC.

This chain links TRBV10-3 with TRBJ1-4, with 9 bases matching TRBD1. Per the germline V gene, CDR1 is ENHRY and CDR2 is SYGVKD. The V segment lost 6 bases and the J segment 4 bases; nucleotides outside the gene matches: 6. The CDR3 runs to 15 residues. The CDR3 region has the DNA TGTGCCATCAGGGACGACAGGGGGATTAATGAAAAACTGTTTTTT. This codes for CAIRDDRGINEKLFF.

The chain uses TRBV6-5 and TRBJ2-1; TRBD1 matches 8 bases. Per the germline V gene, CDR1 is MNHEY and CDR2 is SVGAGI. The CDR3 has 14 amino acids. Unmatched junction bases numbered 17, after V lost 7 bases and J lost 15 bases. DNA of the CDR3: TGTGCCAGCAAGATGGGACAGGCCTCTCCCGGGCGGTTCTTC. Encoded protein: CASKMGQASPGRFF.

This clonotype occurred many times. CDR3 in DNA: TGCAGCTCGTCCCGGGAGGACAGGGCTAACTATGGCTACACCTTC. Its protein is CSSSREDRANYGYTF. This chain uses TRBV29-1 with TRBJ1-2; 8 bases line up with TRBD1. Germline values: CDR1 SQVTM, CDR2 ANQGSEA. The CDR3 has 15 amino acids. V was pared by 8 bases and J by 0 bases, with 11 bases of the junction left unmatched. The variable domain in full, completed from reference TRBV29-1 and TRBJ1-2, reads SAVISQKPSRDICQRGTSLTIQCQVDSQVTMMFWYRQQPGQSLTLIATANQGSEATYESGFVIDKFPISRPNLTFSTLTVSNMSPEDSSIYLCSSSREDRANYGYTFGSGTRLTVV.

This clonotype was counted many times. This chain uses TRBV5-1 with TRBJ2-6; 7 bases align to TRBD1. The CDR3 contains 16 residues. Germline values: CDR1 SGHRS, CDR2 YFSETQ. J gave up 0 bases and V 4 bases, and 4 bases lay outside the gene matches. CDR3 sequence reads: CASSGGQDSGANVLTF. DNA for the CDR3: TGCGCCAGCAGCGGAGGACAGGACTCTGGGGCCAACGTCCTGACTTTC.

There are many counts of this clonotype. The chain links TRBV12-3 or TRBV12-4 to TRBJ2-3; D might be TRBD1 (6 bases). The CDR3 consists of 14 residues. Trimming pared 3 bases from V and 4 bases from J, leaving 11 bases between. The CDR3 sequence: CASSFNRDPDTQYF. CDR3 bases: TGTGCCAGCAGTTTTAACAGGGACCCAGATACGCAGTATTTT.

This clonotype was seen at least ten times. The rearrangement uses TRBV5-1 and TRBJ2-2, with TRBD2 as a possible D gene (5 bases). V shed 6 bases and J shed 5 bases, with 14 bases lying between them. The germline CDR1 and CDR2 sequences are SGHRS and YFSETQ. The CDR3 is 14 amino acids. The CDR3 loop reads CASTLSGETGELFF. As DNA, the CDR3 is TGCGCCAGCACCCTATCCGGGGAAACCGGGGAGCTGTTTTTT.

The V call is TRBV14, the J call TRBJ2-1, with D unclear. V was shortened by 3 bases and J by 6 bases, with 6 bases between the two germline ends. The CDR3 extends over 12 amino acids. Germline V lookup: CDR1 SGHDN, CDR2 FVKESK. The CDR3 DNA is TGTGCCAGCAGCCACCCCTTCAATGAGCAGTTCTTC. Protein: CASSHPFNEQFF.

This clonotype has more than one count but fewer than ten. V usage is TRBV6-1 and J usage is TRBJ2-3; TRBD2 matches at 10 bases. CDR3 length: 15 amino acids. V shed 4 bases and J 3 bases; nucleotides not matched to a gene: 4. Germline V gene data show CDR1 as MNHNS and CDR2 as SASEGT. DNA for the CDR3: TGTGCCAGCAGTGGTAGCGGGGGGCGGACAGATACGCAGTATTTT. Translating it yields CASSGSGGRTDTQYF.